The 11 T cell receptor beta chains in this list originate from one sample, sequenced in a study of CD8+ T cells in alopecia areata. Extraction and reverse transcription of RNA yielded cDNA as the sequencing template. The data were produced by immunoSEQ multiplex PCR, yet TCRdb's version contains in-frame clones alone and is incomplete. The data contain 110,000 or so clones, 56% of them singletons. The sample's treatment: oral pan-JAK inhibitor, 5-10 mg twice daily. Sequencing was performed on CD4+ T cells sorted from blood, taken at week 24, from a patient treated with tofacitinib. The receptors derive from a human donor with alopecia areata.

CDR3 in DNA: TGTGCCAGCAGCCCGACAGCGTCCTATGGCTACACCTTC. Protein: CASSPTASYGYTF. V is TRBV6-5 and J is TRBJ1-2; perhaps TRBD1 as D (5 bases). The germline V gene encodes CDR1 MNHEY and CDR2 SVGAGI. The CDR3 loop spans 13 amino acids. V was trimmed by 6 bases and J by 4 bases, leaving 12 bases between them.

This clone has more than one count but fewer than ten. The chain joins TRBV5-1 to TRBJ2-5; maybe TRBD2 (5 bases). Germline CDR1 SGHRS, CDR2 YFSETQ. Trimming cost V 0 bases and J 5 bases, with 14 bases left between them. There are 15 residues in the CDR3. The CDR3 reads CASSLVPGYGETQYF. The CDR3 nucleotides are TGCGCCAGCAGCTTGGTCCCGGGGTACGGGGAGACCCAGTACTTC. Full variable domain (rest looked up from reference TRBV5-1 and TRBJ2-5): KAGVTQTPRYLIKTRGQQVTLSCSPISGHRSVSWYQQTPGQGLQFLFEYFSETQRNKGNFPGRFSGRQFSNSRSEMNVSTLELGDSALYLCASSLVPGYGETQYFGPGTRLLVL.

The CDR3 loop is CSDVSWNEQFF. For the CDR3, the DNA is TGCAGCGATGTCTCATGGAATGAGCAGTTCTTC. This chain uses TRBV29-1 with TRBJ2-1, with D unclear. Germline V CDR1 and CDR2: SQVTM, ANQGSEA. The CDR3 has 11 residues. The V end lost 7 bases, the J end lost 7 bases, and 11 bases lay between the germline ends.

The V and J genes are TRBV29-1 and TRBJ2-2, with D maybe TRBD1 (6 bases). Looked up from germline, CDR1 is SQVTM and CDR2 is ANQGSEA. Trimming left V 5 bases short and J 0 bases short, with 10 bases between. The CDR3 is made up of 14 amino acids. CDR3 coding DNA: TGCAGCGTTCGGACAGTAACGAACACCGGGGAGCTGTTTTTT. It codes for CSVRTVTNTGELFF.

DNA of the CDR3: TGCAGCGTTCCCAGGGGGGGCGCAGGGTATGGCTACACCTTC. Its translation is CSVPRGGAGYGYTF. The chain joins TRBV29-1 to TRBJ1-2; 7 bases align to TRBD1. The junction had 11 bases not matched to a gene; V was cut back by 5 bases and J by 5 bases. This CDR3 is built from 14 residues. CDR1 and CDR2 (germline): SQVTM, ANQGSEA.

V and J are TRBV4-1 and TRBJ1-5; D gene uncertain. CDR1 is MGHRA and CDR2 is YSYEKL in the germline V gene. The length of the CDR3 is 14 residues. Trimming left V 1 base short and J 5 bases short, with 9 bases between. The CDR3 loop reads CASSQVQSDQPQHF. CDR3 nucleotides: TGCGCCAGCAGCCAAGTACAGAGTGATCAGCCCCAGCATTTT.

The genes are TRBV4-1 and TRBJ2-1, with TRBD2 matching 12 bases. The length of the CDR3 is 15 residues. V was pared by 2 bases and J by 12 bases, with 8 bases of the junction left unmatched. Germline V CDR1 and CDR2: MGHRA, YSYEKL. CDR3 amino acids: CASSQPPSGGAAQFF. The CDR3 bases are TGCGCCAGCAGCCAACCCCCTAGCGGGGGGGCCGCGCAGTTCTTC.

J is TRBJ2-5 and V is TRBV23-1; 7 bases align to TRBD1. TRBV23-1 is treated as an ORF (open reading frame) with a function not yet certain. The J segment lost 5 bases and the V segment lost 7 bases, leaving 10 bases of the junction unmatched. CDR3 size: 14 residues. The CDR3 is CASTDKTTGETQYF. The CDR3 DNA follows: TGCGCCAGCACCGACAAGACGACAGGGGAGACCCAGTACTTC.

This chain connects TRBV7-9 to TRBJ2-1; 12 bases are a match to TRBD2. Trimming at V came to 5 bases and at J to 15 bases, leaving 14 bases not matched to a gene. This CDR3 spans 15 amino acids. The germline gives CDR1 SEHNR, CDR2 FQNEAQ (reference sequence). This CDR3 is CASSATSGGPGVGFF. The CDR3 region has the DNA TGTGCCAGCAGCGCCACTAGCGGGGGGCCGGGAGTGGGGTTCTTC. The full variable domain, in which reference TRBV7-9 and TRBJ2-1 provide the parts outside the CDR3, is DTGVSQNPRHKITKRGQNVTFRCDPISEHNRLYWYRQTLGQGPEFLTYFQNEAQLEKSRLLSDRFSAERPKGSFSTLEIQRTEQGDSAMYLCASSATSGGPGVGFFGPGTRLTVL.

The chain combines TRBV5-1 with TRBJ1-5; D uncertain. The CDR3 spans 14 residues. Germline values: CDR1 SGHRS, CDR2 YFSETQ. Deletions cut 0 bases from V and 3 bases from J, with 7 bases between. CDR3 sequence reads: CASSLDSINQPQHF. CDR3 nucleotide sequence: TGCGCCAGCAGCTTGGACAGCATCAATCAGCCCCAGCATTTT.

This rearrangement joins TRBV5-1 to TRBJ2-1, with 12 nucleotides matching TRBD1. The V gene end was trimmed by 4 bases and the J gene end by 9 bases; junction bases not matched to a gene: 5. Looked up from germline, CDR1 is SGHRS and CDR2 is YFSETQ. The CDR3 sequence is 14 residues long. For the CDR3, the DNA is TGCGCCAGCAGCCCGGGACAGGGGGCTGTTGAGCAGTTCTTC. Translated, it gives CASSPGQGAVEQFF. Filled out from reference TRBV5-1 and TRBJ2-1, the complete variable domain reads KAGVTQTPRYLIKTRGQQVTLSCSPISGHRSVSWYQQTPGQGLQFLFEYFSETQRNKGNFPGRFSGRQFSNSRSEMNVSTLELGDSALYLCASSPGQGAVEQFFGPGTRLTVL.